This T cell receptor (beta chain) was sequenced during a study of cytomegalovirus exposure and HLA in healthy donors. Study details: Roughly 85 million unique TCRs from HLA-typed donors were held in an early release of data. Study-level points and caveats: Owing to their indistinguishability, certain V segments, notably TRBV6-2 and TRBV6-3, were excluded. Reportedly, HLA-A and HLA-B alleles of most subjects were accurately predicted from TCR beta. Earlier analysis found most TCR beta V segments productive about 87% or about 30% of the time.

The PCR used 60 Vbeta and 13 Jbeta primers. Assay used: immunoSEQ multiplex PCR; TCRdb lists only in-frame clones, some missing. The data hold around 130,000 clones, with about four fifths observed a single time. V was shortened by 4 bases and J by 4 bases, with 17 bases between the two germline ends. CDR1 is SEHNR, CDR2 FQNEAQ, per germline (reference sequence). The CDR3 has 15 residues. Remarks on this clone: Its antigen is still unknown.

Input material: PBMCs. V is TRBV7-9 and J is TRBJ2-7, with D hard to call. The sequence derives from a man aged 25-45 years in good health and CMV-seronegative. The chain's CDR3 is CASSSRFSSLYEQYF. Here the CDR3 DNA reads TGTGCCAGCAGCTCCCGCTTCTCGAGCTTATACGAGCAGTACTTC.